This T cell receptor beta chain came from a study of T cell responses to AZD1222 COVID-19 vaccine. The assay was immunoSEQ multiplex PCR, and TCRdb's table has in-frame clones only and misses some. The data contain about 180,000 clones, almost 90% of them singletons. Trimming removed 5 bases at V and 3 bases at J, with 8 bases between. Germline values: CDR1 SEHNR, CDR2 FQNEAQ (reference sequence). CDR3 length: 12 residues. This chain uses TRBV7-9 with TRBJ2-7; D is ambiguous. The sequence was obtained from an adult in good health. The sequences come from peripheral blood, collected on day 0 of AZD1222 vaccination. The CDR3 spells CASSPTFYEQYF. The CDR3 DNA sequence: TGTGCCAGCAGCCCGACATTCTACGAGCAGTACTTC.